This record looks at one TCR beta chain sequence and its context. Here immunoSEQ multiplex PCR was the method, and the copy in TCRdb shows in-frame clones only, minus some. The table has 95,000 to 150,000 clones, 78% seen once. Germline lookup yields CDR1 SGHTS and CDR2 YDEGEE. Trimming took off 2 bases at V and 8 bases at J, with 19 bases between the two ends. The CDR3 spans 15 residues. This specimen belongs to a study of blood T cell repertoires in COVID-19. Study details: The cDNA or gDNA used as material had been derived from T cells, B-cell-depleted T cells, or PBMCs.

The receptor comes from a man between 65 and 85 years old with acute or convalescent COVID-19. Sequenced input: peripheral blood. The J gene is TRBJ1-2, the V gene TRBV5-8, with D possibly TRBD1 on 6 matching bases. The CDR3 loop reads CASSLQGSSLEGYTF. CDR3 nucleotides: TGTGCCAGCAGCTTACAGGGCAGTTCACTGGAGGGCTACACCTTC.